This T cell receptor (beta chain) was recovered during a study of regulatory T cells in long-lasting Graves disease. General study points: Persistent cases favored TRBV28, TRBJ1-2 and TRBJ2-5. Small numbers of samples may have cut accuracy.

Only a few counts were recorded for this clonotype. The antigen is not known. The germline V and J ends were trimmed by 2 bases and 0 bases, with 5 bases remaining between them. CDR3 size: 14 residues. Germline assignment: CDR1 LGHDT and CDR2 YNNKEL (reference sequence). Library construction for TCR beta used iRepertoire HTBI primers and Arm-PCR of CDR3 regions. Original analysis: Detected in the samples were roughly 60 TRBV and approximately 14 TRBJ segments. TCRdb fed the multiplex PCR reads into MiXCR, producing one record per CDR3 protein. Here the V and J calls rest on TCRdb's processing, not on the authors' analysis. The sample includes almost 350,000 distinct CDR3 sequences, 20% of them seen just once. This sample's time point: persistent/refractory GD, antithyroid drugs over 5 years with positive TRAb. Researchers made the TCR library from RNA that was extracted from PBMCs. Diagnosing Graves' disease relied on the American Thyroid Association guidelines.

This rearrangement joins TRBV3-1 to TRBJ1-5; no firm D call. The receptor was isolated from a female donor with Graves disease. The sample was peripheral blood mononuclear cells (PBMCs), taken when the disease was refractory, from a patient treated with antithyroid drugs. CDR3 residues: CASSQLNSNQPQHF. CDR3 DNA: TGTGCCAGCAGCCAATTGAATAGCAATCAGCCCCAGCATTTT.